A selection of T cell receptor beta chains follows, all from one sample in a study of CXCR3-negative and CXCR3-positive naive CD8 T cells. Reprocessing the 5' RACE reads, TCRdb reports a single entry for every CDR3 protein and omits DNA. In all, the sample yields 85,000 to 120,000 distinct CDR3 sequences. Source material: naive CXCR3+ CD8+ T cells from blood. These receptors were taken from a human donor in good health. Some clones in this sample may be carry-over from other donors' samples. Both conserved end residues are part of each CDR3. The order of the fields is J gene, V gene, CDR3 protein.

>TRBJ2-7|TRBV7-9
CASSPRTGGVYEQYF
>TRBJ2-1|TRBV9
CASSDPGLSYGEQFF
>TRBJ2-2|TRBV30
CAWSDEVGVSTGELFF
>TRBJ1-1|TRBV12-2
CASRLRSSAGVLDTEAFF
>TRBJ2-7|TRBV7-9
CASSLEESSYEQYF
>TRBJ1-1|TRBV5-1
CASSLAGPNTEAFF
>TRBJ2-1|TRBV7-2
CASSLGGIPYNEQFF
>TRBJ2-7|TRBV2
CASSEEVAYEQYF
>TRBJ1-2|TRBV12-3/TRBV12-4
CASSPRQGSGYGYTF
>TRBJ2-3|TRBV2
CASRTAPWGTDTQYF
>TRBJ1-5|TRBV28
CASSLWTGANQPQHF
>TRBJ2-7|TRBV7-6
CASSPRPGSSDEQNF
>TRBJ2-3|TRBV11-3
CASSLDPESTDTQYF
>TRBJ1-1|TRBV7-6
CASSLDLNTGAFF
>TRBJ1-1|TRBV20-1
CSAREMNTEAFF
>TRBJ2-7|TRBV21-1
CASSKGGHTESYEQYF
>TRBJ2-7|TRBV20-1
CSARSPTVDYEQYF
>TRBJ1-2|TRBV10-3
CAISEQGYGYTF
>TRBJ2-7|TRBV11-2
CASSLGEGLTYEQYF
>TRBJ2-1|TRBV12-3/TRBV12-4
CASSFWVGAVEQFF
>TRBJ2-1|TRBV4-3
CASSQDPGTGDNEQFF
>TRBJ2-2|TRBV28
CATNPVAVTGELFF
>TRBJ2-2|TRBV18
CASSPPGQGNTVELFF
>TRBJ2-7|TRBV13
CASRDRTSYHEQYF
>TRBJ2-7|TRBV29-1
CSVEEWRNVSYEQYF
>TRBJ2-6|TRBV4-1
CASSHPQGLWANVLTF
>TRBJ2-3|TRBV6-4
CASTPGQGSDTQYF